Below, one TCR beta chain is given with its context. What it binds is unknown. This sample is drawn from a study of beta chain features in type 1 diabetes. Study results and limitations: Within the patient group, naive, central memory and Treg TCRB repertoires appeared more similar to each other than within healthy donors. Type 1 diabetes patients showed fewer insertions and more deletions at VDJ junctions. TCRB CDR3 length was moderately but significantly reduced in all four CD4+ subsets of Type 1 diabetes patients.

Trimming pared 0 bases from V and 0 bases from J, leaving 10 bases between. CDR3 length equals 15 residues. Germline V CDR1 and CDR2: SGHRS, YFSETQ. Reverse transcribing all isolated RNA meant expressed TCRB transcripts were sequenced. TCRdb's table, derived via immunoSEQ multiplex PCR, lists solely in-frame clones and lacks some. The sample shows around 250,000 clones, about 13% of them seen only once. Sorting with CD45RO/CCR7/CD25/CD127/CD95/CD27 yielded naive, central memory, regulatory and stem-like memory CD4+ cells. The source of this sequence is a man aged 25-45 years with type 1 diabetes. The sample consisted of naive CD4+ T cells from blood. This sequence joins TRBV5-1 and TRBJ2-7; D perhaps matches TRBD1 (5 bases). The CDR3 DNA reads TGCGCCAGCAGCTTGGTCACAGGCAGCTCCTACGAGCAGTACTTC. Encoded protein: CASSLVTGSSYEQYF.